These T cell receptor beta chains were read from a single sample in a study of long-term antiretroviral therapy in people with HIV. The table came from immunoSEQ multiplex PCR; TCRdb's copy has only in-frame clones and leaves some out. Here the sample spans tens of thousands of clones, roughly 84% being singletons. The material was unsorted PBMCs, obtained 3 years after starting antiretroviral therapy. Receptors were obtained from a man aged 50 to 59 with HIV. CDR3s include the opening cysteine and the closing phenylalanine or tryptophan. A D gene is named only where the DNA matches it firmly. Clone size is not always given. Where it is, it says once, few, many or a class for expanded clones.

CASSTLPGYEQYF	.	TRBV7-3	TRBJ2-7	.
CATARGSLGSGELFF	.	TRBV6-1	TRBJ2-2	TRBD2
CASSLLLEGGELFF	.	TRBV19	TRBJ2-2	.
CASMLTMAGGRGTQYF	once	TRBV27	TRBJ2-3	TRBD2
CASGTRGLGETQYF	.	TRBV6-5	TRBJ2-5	TRBD1
CASSLDIAGAKNIQYF	.	TRBV11-2	TRBJ2-4	TRBD2
CASSLSQNNEQFF	.	TRBV5-1	TRBJ2-1	.
CASSPGGTSGSDTQYF	.	TRBV7-9	TRBJ2-3	TRBD2
CASSINGGGTSYNEQFF	.	TRBV19	TRBJ2-1	TRBD2
CASSPPLAGRNTIYF	.	TRBV18	TRBJ1-3	.
CASSQDRFSSEQYF	.	TRBV4-3	TRBJ2-7	.
CASIRIPARDTQYF	.	TRBV2	TRBJ2-3	.
CATSRDRGEGSQPQHF	.	TRBV15	TRBJ1-5	.
CSGGDNRYNEQFF	.	TRBV29-1	TRBJ2-1	.
CASSKRGGRDTQYF	few	TRBV19	TRBJ2-3	TRBD2
CASSLGSGTYNEQFF	.	TRBV7-9	TRBJ2-1	.
CASSDPDEVTYEQYF	.	TRBV2	TRBJ2-7	.
CASSQDGLAGGVEQYF	.	TRBV4-3	TRBJ2-7	TRBD2
CASCRARGETQYF	.	TRBV6-1	TRBJ2-5	.
CASSLAQAGTEAFF	.	TRBV7-9	TRBJ1-1	.
CASSSGLVSNQPQHF	.	TRBV7-8	TRBJ1-5	.
CASSRQPEAQYF	.	TRBV5-1	TRBJ2-5	.
CASSLPGANVLTF	.	TRBV7-9	TRBJ2-6	.
CASSLEVLYGAGELFF	.	TRBV7-2	TRBJ2-2	.
CASSESAGGQETQYF	once	TRBV25-1	TRBJ2-5	TRBD1
CASSYDYRGSRETQYF	.	TRBV6-5	TRBJ2-5	TRBD1
CAWSAFLYSGNTIYF	.	TRBV30	TRBJ1-3	.
CASRSVRGQETQYF	.	TRBV11-2	TRBJ2-5	.
CASSQFTGTSGSSYNEQFF	.	TRBV4-3	TRBJ2-1	TRBD2
CATSVRPSGSPLHF	.	TRBV15	TRBJ1-6	.